This T cell receptor beta chain was recorded in a study of blood T cell repertoires in COVID-19. In the study overall: Both acute and convalescent COVID-19 samples were obtained from the United States, Italy and Spain. PBMCs, B-cell-depleted T cells, or T cells were the source of the cDNA or gDNA that made up the material.

Those enrolled in Seattle joined during active infection and were followed longitudinally afterward. In the original processing: Reference gene primer amplification gave estimated nucleated cell counts. Only in-frame clones appear in the TCRdb table, and some are missing; sequencing was by immunoSEQ multiplex PCR. D and trimming come from the DNA, and the V and J calls and clone size come from that table. This table has 350,000 or so clones, about 87% appearing once. The germline CDR1 and CDR2 sequences are SQVTM and ANQGSEA. Trimming removed 4 bases from V and 4 bases from J, with 13 bases in between. The CDR3 consists of 13 residues.

The specimen sequenced was peripheral blood. The chain recombines TRBV29-1 with TRBJ1-2; possibly TRBD1 for D (6 bases). The source is a woman aged 30 to 39 with COVID-19, enrolled during active disease. The CDR3 region is CSVARQELYGYTF. The CDR3 nucleotides read TGCAGCGTTGCCCGACAGGAACTCTATGGCTACACCTTC.